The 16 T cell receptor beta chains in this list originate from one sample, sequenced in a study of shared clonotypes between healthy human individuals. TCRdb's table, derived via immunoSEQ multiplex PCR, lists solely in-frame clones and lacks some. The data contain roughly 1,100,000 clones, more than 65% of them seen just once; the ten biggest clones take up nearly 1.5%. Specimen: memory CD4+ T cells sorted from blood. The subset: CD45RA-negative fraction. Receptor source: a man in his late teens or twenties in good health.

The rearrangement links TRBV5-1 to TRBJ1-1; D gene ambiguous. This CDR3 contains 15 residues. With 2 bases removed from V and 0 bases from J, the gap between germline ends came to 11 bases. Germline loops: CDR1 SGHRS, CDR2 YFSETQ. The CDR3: CASSFGQLMNTEAFF. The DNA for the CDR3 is TGCGCCAGCAGCTTCGGCCAACTCATGAACACTGAAGCTTTCTTT.

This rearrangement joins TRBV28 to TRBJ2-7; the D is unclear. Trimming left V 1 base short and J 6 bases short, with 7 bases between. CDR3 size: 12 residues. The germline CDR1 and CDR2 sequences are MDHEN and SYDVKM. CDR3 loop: CASSLSVREQYF. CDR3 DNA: TGTGCCAGCAGTTTATCAGTGCGCGAGCAGTACTTC. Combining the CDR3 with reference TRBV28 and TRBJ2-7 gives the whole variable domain DVKVTQSSRYLVKRTGEKVFLECVQDMDHENMFWYRQDPGLGLRLIYFSYDVKMKEKGDIPEGYSVSREKKERFSLILESASTNQTSMYLCASSLSVREQYFGPGTRLTVT.

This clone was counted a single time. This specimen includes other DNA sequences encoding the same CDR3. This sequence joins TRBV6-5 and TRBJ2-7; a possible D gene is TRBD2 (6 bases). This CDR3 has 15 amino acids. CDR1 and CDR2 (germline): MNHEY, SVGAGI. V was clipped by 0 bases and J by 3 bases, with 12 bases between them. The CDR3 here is CASSYSSGGRYEQYF. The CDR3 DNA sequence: TGTGCCAGCAGTTACTCATCCGGGGGACGCTACGAGCAGTACTTC.

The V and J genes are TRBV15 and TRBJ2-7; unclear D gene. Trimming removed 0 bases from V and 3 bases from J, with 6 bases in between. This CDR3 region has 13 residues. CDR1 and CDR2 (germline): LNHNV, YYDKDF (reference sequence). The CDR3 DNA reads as TGTGCCACCAGCAGAGAAGTCAACTACGAGCAGTACTTC. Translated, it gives CATSREVNYEQYF.

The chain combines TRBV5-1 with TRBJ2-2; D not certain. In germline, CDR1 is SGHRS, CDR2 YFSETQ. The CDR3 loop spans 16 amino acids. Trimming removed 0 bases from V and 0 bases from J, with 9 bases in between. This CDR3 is CASSLASVANTGELFF. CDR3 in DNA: TGCGCCAGCAGCTTGGCTTCAGTAGCGAACACCGGGGAGCTGTTTTTT.

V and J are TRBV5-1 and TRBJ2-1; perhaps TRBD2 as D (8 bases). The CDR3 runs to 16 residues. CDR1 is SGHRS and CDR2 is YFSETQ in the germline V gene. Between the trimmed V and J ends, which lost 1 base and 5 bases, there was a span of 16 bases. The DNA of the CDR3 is TGCGCCAGCAGCTTGCGCACGGGAGGGGGCCACAATGAGCAGTTCTTC. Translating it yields CASSLRTGGGHNEQFF.

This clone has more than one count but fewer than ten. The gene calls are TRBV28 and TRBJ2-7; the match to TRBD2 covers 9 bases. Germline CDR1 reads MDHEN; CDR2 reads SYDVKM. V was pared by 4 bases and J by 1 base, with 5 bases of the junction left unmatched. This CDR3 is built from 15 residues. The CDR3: CASSSSGVRSYEQYF. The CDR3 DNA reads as TGTGCCAGCAGTTCTAGCGGGGTTAGGTCCTACGAGCAGTACTTC. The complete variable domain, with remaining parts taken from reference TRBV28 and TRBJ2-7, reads DVKVTQSSRYLVKRTGEKVFLECVQDMDHENMFWYRQDPGLGLRLIYFSYDVKMKEKGDIPEGYSVSREKKERFSLILESASTNQTSMYLCASSSSGVRSYEQYFGPGTRLTVT.

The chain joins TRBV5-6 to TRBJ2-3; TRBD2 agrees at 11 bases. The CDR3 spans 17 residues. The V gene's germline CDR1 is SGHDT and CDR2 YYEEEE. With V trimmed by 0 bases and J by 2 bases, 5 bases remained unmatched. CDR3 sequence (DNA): TGTGCCAGCAGCTTGGTGGGACTAGCGGAGTTCACAGATACGCAGTATTTT. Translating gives CASSLVGLAEFTDTQYF.

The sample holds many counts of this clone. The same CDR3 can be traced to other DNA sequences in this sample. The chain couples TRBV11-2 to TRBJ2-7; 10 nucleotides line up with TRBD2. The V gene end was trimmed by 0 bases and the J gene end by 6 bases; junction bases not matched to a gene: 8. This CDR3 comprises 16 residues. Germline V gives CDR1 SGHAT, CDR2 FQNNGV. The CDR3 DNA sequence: TGTGCCAGCAGCTTAGATAGGCTAGCGGGAGTGGGCGAGCAGTACTTC. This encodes CASSLDRLAGVGEQYF. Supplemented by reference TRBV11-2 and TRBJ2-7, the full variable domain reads EAGVAQSPRYKIIEKRQSVAFWCNPISGHATLYWYQQILGQGPKLLIQFQNNGVVDDSQLPKDRFSAERLKGVDSTLKIQPAKLEDSAVYLCASSLDRLAGVGEQYFGPGTRLTVT.

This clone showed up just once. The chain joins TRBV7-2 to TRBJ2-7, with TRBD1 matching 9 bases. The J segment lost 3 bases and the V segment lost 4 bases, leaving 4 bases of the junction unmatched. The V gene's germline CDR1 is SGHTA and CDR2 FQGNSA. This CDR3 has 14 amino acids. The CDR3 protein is CASSSDRGGYEQYF. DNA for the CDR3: TGTGCCAGCAGCTCGGACAGGGGAGGCTACGAGCAGTACTTC.

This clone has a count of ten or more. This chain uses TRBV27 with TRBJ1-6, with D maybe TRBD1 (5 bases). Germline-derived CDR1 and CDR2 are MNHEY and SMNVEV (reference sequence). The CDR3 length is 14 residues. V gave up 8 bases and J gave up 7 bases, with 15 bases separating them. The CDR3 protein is CASSGGPPNSPLHF. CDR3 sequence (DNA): TGTGCCAGCTCCGGGGGACCCCCCAATTCACCCCTCCACTTT.

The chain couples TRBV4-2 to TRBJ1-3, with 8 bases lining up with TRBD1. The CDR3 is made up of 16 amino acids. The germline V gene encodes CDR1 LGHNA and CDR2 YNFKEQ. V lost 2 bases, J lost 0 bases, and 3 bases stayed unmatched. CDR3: CASSQMTGVSGNTIYF. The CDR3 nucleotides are TGTGCCAGCAGCCAAATGACAGGGGTCTCTGGAAACACCATATATTTT.

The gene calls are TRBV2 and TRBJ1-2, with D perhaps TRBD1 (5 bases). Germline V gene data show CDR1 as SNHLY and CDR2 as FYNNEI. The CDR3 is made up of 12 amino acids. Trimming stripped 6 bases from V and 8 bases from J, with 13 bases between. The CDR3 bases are TGTGCCAGCAGAGGGGACGTTGGGGGCTACACCTTC. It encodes CASRGDVGGYTF.

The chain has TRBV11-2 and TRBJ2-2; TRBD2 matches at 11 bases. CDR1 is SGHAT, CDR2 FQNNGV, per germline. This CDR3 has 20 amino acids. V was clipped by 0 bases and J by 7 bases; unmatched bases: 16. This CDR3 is CASSLERRGLAGQSSGELFF. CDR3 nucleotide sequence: TGTGCCAGCAGCTTAGAAAGACGCGGACTAGCGGGCCAGTCTAGCGGGGAGCTGTTTTTT.

The CDR3 nucleotides are TGTGCCAGCTCACCACGAGGCTCAACGGGGGGGGATGAGCAGTTCTTC. Its protein product is CASSPRGSTGGDEQFF. The gene calls are TRBV18 and TRBJ2-1, with 8 bases matching TRBD2. The CDR3 extends over 16 amino acids. Unmatched junction bases numbered 10, after V lost 1 base and J lost 8 bases. Per the germline V gene, CDR1 is KGHSH and CDR2 is LQKENI.

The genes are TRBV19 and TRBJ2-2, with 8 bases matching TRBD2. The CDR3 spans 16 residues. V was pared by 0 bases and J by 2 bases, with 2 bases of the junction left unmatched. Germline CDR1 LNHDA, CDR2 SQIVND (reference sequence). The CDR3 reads CASSIEAGGNTGELFF. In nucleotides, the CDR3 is TGTGCCAGTAGTATAGAGGCGGGAGGCAACACCGGGGAGCTGTTTTTT.